A single sample gave rise to the 10 T cell receptor beta chains below, sequenced in a study of cytomegalovirus exposure and HLA in healthy donors. 13 Jbeta primers and 60 Vbeta primers were used for the PCR. Generated by immunoSEQ multiplex PCR, the TCRdb table keeps only in-frame clones and is missing some. Here the sample spans some 130,000 clones, around 77% being singletons. Material: PBMCs. These receptors all come from a man aged 30 to 45 in good health and CMV-seronegative.

The chain recombines TRBV15 with TRBJ2-1; 7 bases are a match to TRBD2. Germline V gene data show CDR1 as LNHNV and CDR2 as YYDKDF (reference sequence). The V gene end was trimmed by 4 bases and the J gene end by 5 bases; junction bases not matched to a gene: 8. The CDR3 is 15 residues long. CDR3 nucleotide sequence: TGTGCCACCAGCATTGGGCTAGCGGAGAACAATGAGCAGTTCTTC. Translating gives CATSIGLAENNEQFF.

This clone was detected once. The V call is TRBV28, the J call TRBJ2-3; 10 bases match TRBD1. Trimming cost V 4 bases and J 2 bases; bases outside gene matches: 6. The CDR3 runs to 16 residues. Germline V gives CDR1 MDHEN, CDR2 SYDVKM. CDR3 loop: CASSSSGTGVTDTQYF. CDR3 DNA: TGTGCCAGCAGTTCATCCGGGACAGGGGTCACAGATACGCAGTATTTT.

V and J are TRBV4-1 and TRBJ2-7, with D maybe TRBD1 (7 bases). The germline V gene has CDR1 MGHRA and CDR2 YSYEKL. V shed 3 bases and J shed 3 bases, with 15 bases lying between them. CDR3 length: 15 amino acids. The CDR3 nucleotides read TGCGCCAGCAGCCACGAAGGAGGGGGCAGCTACGAGCAGTACTTC. As protein: CASSHEGGGSYEQYF.

This clone came up once. This sequence joins TRBV5-1 and TRBJ2-7, with 13 bases lining up with TRBD2. This CDR3 spans 15 amino acids. V dropped 0 bases and J dropped 9; count of bases not matched to a gene: 6. Germline loops: CDR1 SGHRS, CDR2 YFSETQ. The CDR3 bases are TGCGCCAGCAGCTTGGAACTAGCGGGAGGGACTGGGCAGTACTTC. It encodes CASSLELAGGTGQYF. Full variable domain (remainder filled in from reference TRBV5-1 and TRBJ2-7): KAGVTQTPRYLIKTRGQQVTLSCSPISGHRSVSWYQQTPGQGLQFLFEYFSETQRNKGNFPGRFSGRQFSNSRSEMNVSTLELGDSALYLCASSLELAGGTGQYFGPGTRLTVT.

This chain joins TRBV25-1 and TRBJ1-4; D gene uncertain. Trimming left V 6 bases short and J 6 bases short, with 5 bases between. The germline CDR1 and CDR2 sequences are MGHDK and SYGVNS. There are 11 residues in the CDR3. The CDR3 region has the DNA TGTGCCAGCAGGGGCCATGAAAAACTGTTTTTT. Translated, it gives CASRGHEKLFF.

A single count supports this clone. J is TRBJ2-5 and V is TRBV11-2; TRBD2 matches at 11 bases. This CDR3 contains 14 residues. Germline CDR1 reads SGHAT; CDR2 reads FQNNGV. Germline trimming cut 5 bases from V and 3 bases from J; bases unmatched to any gene: 2. CDR3 region: CASSLLAGEETQYF. The CDR3 DNA sequence: TGTGCCAGCAGCCTACTAGCGGGAGAAGAGACCCAGTACTTC.

J is TRBJ2-1 and V is TRBV29-1; maybe TRBD2 (5 bases). Germline CDR1 and CDR2: SQVTM and ANQGSEA. V gave up 7 bases and J gave up 5 bases, with 12 bases separating them. The CDR3 spans 12 residues. The CDR3 protein is CSARTRNNEQFF. CDR3 sequence (DNA): TGCAGCGCCAGGACTCGTAACAATGAGCAGTTCTTC.

The chain uses TRBV6-6 and TRBJ1-4; tentatively, D is TRBD1 (5 bases). The CDR3 runs 15 residues. Trimming took 5 bases from V and 7 from J, leaving 17 bases between them. The germline V gene encodes CDR1 MNHNY and CDR2 SVGAGI (reference sequence). In DNA form, the CDR3 reads TGTGCCAGCAGTCCTAAGGGGAGGGAAGGTGAAAAACTGTTTTTT. Residues: CASSPKGREGEKLFF.

This clone was observed a few times. This chain uses TRBV27 with TRBJ1-2; TRBD1 might be the D (6 bases). The CDR3 contains 13 residues. From germline, CDR1 is MNHEY and CDR2 SMNVEV (reference sequence). Trimming removed 5 bases from V and 4 bases from J, with 11 bases in between. The CDR3 nucleotides read TGTGCCAGCAGTCCCACAGGGTTCTATGGCTACACCTTC. It is translated as CASSPTGFYGYTF.

V gene TRBV7-9 combines with J gene TRBJ1-4; D is perhaps TRBD1 (5 bases). The CDR3 sequence is 15 residues long. The germline V and J ends were trimmed by 1 base and 3 bases, with 9 bases remaining between them. Looked up from germline, CDR1 is SEHNR and CDR2 is FQNEAQ (reference sequence). The CDR3 DNA reads as TGTGCCAGCAGCTTAGTTGGGACTCCTAATGAAAAACTGTTTTTT. It codes for CASSLVGTPNEKLFF. The full variable domain, its missing parts supplied by reference TRBV7-9 and TRBJ1-4, is DTGVSQNPRHKITKRGQNVTFRCDPISEHNRLYWYRQTLGQGPEFLTYFQNEAQLEKSRLLSDRFSAERPKGSFSTLEIQRTEQGDSAMYLCASSLVGTPNEKLFFGSGTQLSVL.